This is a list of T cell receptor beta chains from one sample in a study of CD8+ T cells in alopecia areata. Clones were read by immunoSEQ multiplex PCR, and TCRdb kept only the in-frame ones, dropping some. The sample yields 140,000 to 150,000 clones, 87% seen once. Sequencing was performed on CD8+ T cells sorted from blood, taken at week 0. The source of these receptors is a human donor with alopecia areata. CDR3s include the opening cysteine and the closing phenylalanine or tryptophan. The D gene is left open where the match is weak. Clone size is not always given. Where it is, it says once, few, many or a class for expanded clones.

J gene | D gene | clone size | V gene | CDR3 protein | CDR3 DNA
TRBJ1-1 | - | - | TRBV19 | CASSAGRGNTEAFF | TGTGCCAGTAGTGCCGGGCGGGGTAACACTGAAGCTTTCTTT
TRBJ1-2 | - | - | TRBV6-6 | CASSYLGTDGYTF | TGTGCCAGCAGTTACTTGGGGACTGATGGCTACACCTTC
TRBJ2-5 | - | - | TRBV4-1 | CASSQGQTQYF | TGCGCCAGCAGCCAAGGCCAGACCCAGTACTTC
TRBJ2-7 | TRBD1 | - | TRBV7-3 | CASSLGQGDEQYF | TGTGCCAGCAGCTTAGGACAGGGCGACGAGCAGTACTTC
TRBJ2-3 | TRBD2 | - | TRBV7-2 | CASSLAGLAEVDTQYF | TGTGCCAGCAGCTTAGCGGGCCTAGCGGAGGTAGATACGCAGTATTTT
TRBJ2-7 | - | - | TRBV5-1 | CASSLAGGGNSYEQYF | TGCGCCAGCAGCTTGGCCGGAGGGGGGAACTCCTACGAGCAGTACTTC
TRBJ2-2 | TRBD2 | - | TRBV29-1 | CSVQTSGGTGELFF | TGCAGCGTCCAGACTAGCGGGGGAACCGGGGAGCTGTTTTTT
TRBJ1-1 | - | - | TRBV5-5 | CASSLEGINTEAFF | TGTGCCAGCAGCTTGGAAGGGATTAACACTGAAGCTTTCTTT
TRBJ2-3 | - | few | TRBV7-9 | CASSLARDATSTDTQYF | TGTGCCAGCAGCTTAGCGCGGGACGCCACTAGCACAGATACGCAGTATTTT
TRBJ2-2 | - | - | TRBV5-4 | CASSPGAGNTGELFF | TGTGCCAGCAGCCCAGGCGCAGGGAACACCGGGGAGCTGTTTTTT
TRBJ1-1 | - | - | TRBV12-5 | CASGLFSDLSTEAFF | TGTGCTAGTGGTTTGTTCTCGGACCTTTCCACTGAAGCTTTCTTT
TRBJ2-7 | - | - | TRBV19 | CASSIARTNLYEQYF | TGTGCCAGTAGTATTGCACGGACAAACCTCTACGAGCAGTACTTC
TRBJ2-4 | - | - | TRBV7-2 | CASGGRAKNIQYF | TGTGCCAGTGGGGGACGGGCCAAAAACATTCAGTACTTC
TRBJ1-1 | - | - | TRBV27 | CASHTIQGNTEAFF | TGTGCCAGCCATACCATACAGGGTAACACTGAAGCTTTCTTT
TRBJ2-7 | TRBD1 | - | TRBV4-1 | CASSPPPIGTGRYEQYF | TGCGCCAGCAGCCCGCCACCAATCGGGACAGGGCGCTACGAGCAGTACTTC
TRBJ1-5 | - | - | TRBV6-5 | CASSYSVGVSQPQHF | TGTGCCAGCAGTTACTCGGTGGGGGTGAGTCAGCCCCAGCATTTT
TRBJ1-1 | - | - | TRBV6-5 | CASSYFQANTEAFF | TGTGCCAGCAGTTACTTTCAGGCGAACACTGAAGCTTTCTTT
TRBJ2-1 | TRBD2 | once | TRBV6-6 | CASSYSVGGPFHEQFF | TGTGCCAGCAGTTACTCGGTGGGAGGGCCATTTCATGAGCAGTTCTTC
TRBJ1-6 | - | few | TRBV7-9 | CASSYSLGSPLHF | TGTGCCAGCAGCTATAGCTTAGGTTCACCCCTCCACTTT
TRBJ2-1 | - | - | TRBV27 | CASSFSGLEQFF | TGTGCCAGCAGTTTTTCCGGACTGGAGCAGTTCTTC
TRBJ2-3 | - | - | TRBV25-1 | CASSELALTDTQYF | TGTGCCAGCAGTGAACTAGCGTTAACAGATACGCAGTATTTT
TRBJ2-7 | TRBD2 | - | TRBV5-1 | CASSPASAGATYEQYF | TGCGCCAGCAGCCCCGCTTCAGCGGGGGCGACTTACGAGCAGTACTTC
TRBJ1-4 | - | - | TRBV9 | CASSVVWGATNEKLFF | TGTGCCAGCAGCGTAGTTTGGGGAGCAACTAATGAAAAACTGTTTTTT
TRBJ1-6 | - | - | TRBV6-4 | CASSQGIDNSPLHF | TGTGCCAGCAGTCAGGGAATCGATAATTCACCCCTCCACTTT
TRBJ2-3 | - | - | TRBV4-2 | CASSQEGGLLAQYF | TGTGCCAGCAGCCAAGAAGGGGGACTTCTGGCGCAGTATTTT
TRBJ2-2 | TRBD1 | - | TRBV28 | CASRGQGMTGELFF | TGTGCCAGCAGAGGACAGGGGATGACCGGGGAGCTGTTTTTT
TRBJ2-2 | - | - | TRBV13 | CASSPGGDLTGELFF | TGTGCCAGCAGCCCAGGTGGGGATCTCACCGGGGAGCTGTTTTTT
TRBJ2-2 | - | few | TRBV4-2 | CASSQDVRGAGTSGELFF | TGTGCCAGCAGCCAAGATGTTAGGGGTGCAGGGACCAGCGGGGAGCTGTTTTTT
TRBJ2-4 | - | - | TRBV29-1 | CSVAAGPLAKNIQYF | TGCAGCGTCGCGGCGGGACCTTTAGCCAAAAACATTCAGTACTTC
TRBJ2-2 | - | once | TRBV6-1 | CAGGTPNTGELFF | TGTGCCGGGGGGACGCCGAACACCGGGGAGCTGTTTTTT
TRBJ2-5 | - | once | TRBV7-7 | CASSPTPGPLARETQYF | TGTGCTAGCAGCCCGACCCCTGGACCGCTGGCCCGAGAGACCCAGTACTTC
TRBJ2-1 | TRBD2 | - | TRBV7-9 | CASSFSSGSYNEQFF | TGTGCCAGCAGCTTTTCGAGCGGGAGCTACAATGAGCAGTTCTTC
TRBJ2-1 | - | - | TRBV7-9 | CASSSGLSSYNEQFF | TGTGCCAGCAGCAGCGGACTTAGCTCCTACAATGAGCAGTTCTTC
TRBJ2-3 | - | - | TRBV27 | CASRRGGITDTQYF | TGTGCCAGCAGAAGGGGGGGCATCACAGATACGCAGTATTTT
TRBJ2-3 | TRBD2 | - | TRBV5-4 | CASSFSGGGDTQYF | TGTGCCAGCAGCTTCTCCGGGGGGGGCGATACGCAGTATTTT
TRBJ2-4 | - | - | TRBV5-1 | CASSLEGWTKNIQYF | TGCGCCAGCAGCTTGGAAGGATGGACCAAAAACATTCAGTACTTC
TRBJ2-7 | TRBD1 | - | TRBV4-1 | CASSQVGQGVGEQYF | TGCGCCAGCAGCCAAGTTGGACAGGGGGTGGGCGAGCAGTACTTC
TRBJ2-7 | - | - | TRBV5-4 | CASTPAGTYEQYF | TGTGCCAGCACCCCGGCAGGGACCTACGAGCAGTACTTC
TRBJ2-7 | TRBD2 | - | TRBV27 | CASSLFALAGELRYYEQYF | TGTGCCAGCAGTTTATTCGCCCTAGCGGGTGAGTTACGATACTACGAGCAGTACTTC
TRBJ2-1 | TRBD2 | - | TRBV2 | CASSPPEIAGPDNEQFF | TGTGCCAGCAGTCCTCCCGAAATAGCGGGGCCTGACAATGAGCAGTTCTTC
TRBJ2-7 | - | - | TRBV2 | CASSPSRYEQYF | TGTGCCAGCTCTCCAAGTAGGTACGAGCAGTACTTC
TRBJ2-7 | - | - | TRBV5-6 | CASSSFSHEQYF | TGTGCCAGCAGCTCCTTTTCCCACGAGCAGTACTTC
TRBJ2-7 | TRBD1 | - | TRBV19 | CASSIAAGGGDEQYF | TGTGCCAGTAGTATCGCGGCAGGGGGTGGGGACGAGCAGTACTTC
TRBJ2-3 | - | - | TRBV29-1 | CSVGGATGTDTQYF | TGCAGCGTTGGAGGGGCGACAGGCACAGATACGCAGTATTTT
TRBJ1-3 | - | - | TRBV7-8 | CASSLKGTGNTIYF | TGTGCCAGCAGCTTAAAGGGTACAGGAAACACCATATATTTT
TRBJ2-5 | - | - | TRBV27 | CASSLGEEETQYF | TGTGCCAGCAGTTTGGGGGAGGAAGAGACCCAGTACTTC
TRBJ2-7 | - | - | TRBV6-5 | CASSPASYEQYF | TGTGCCAGCAGCCCGGCCTCCTACGAGCAGTACTTC
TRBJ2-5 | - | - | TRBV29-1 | CSVEVGVRETQYF | TGCAGCGTTGAAGTCGGGGTTCGGGAGACCCAGTACTTC
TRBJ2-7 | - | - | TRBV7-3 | CASSPPDSYEQYF | TGTGCCAGCAGCCCCCCGGACAGCTACGAGCAGTACTTC
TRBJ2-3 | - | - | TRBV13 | CASSLASGPQVDTQYF | TGTGCCAGCAGCTTAGCCTCGGGGCCGCAGGTAGATACGCAGTATTTT
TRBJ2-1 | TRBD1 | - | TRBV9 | CASSPRTGEYNEQFF | TGTGCCAGCAGCCCCCGGACAGGGGAGTACAATGAGCAGTTCTTC
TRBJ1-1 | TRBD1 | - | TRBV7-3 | CASSLIQGAAEAFF | TGTGCCAGCAGCTTAATCCAGGGGGCGGCTGAAGCTTTCTTT
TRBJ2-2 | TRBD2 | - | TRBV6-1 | CASSEVTSGGPGTGELFF | TGTGCCAGCAGTGAAGTGACTAGCGGGGGGCCGGGCACCGGGGAGCTGTTTTTT